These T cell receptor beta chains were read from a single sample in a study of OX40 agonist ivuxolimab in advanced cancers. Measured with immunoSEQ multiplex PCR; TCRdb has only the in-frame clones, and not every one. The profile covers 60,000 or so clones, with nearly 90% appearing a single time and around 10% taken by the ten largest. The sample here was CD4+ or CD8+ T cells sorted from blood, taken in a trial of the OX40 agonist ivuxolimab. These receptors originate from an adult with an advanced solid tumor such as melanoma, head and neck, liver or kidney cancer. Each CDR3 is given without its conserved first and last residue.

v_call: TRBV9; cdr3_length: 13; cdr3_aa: ASSPHGQTYTEAF
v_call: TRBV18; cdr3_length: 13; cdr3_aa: ASSPPGGTPYGYT
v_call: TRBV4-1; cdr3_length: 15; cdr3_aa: ASSPRGRDGGNTEAF
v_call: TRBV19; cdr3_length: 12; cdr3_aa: ASSIESSYNEQF
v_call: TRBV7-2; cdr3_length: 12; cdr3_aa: ASSPGGPGNEQF
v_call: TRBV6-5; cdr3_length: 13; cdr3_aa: ASSQTSGSSYEQY
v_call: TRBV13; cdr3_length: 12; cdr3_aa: ASTVWGDRGELF
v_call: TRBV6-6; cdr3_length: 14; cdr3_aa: ASSYTPGQGLYGYT
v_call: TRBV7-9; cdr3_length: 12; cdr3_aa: ASSSIGIRLGYT
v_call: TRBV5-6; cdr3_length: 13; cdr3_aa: ASSPPGASYNEQF
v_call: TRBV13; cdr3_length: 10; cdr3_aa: ASSSSSYEQY
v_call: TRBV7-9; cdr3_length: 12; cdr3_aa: ASSLGASVKEQF
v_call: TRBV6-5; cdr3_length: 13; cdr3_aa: ASREDPSLIYGYT
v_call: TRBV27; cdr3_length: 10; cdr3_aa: AVARNTGELF
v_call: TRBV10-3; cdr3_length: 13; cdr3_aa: AISVEATGGYEQY
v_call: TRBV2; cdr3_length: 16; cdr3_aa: ASYGPFQTSATPYEQY
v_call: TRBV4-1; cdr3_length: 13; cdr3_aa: ASSQDLASNQPQH
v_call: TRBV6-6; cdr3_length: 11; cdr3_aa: ASSYSNRDEQY
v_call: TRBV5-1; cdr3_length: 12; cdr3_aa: ASSSGIGVEKLF
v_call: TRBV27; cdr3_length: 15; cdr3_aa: ASSTSPGGARKGEAF
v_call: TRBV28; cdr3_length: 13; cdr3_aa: ASSLSAIEGEKLF
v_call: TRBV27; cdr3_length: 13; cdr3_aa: ASSLWGRPTDTQY
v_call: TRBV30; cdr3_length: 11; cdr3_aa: AWGSVGTDTQY
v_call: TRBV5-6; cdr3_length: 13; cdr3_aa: ASSGGTGRTYEQY
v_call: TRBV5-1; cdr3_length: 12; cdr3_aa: ASSPWDRGGEQY
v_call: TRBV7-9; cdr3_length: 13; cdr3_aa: ASRPGTSPTHEQY
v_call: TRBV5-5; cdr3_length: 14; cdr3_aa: ASSLDGGWSNQPQH
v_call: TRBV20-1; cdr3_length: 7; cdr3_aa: SGGGTGF
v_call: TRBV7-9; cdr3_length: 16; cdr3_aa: ASSSPRGTGVAFDGYT
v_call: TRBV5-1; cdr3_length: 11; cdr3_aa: ASSVGWLETQY
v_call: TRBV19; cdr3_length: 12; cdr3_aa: ASTPGLGTDTQY
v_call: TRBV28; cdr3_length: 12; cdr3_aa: ASSLLKLGNTIY
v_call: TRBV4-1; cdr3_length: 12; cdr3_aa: ASSQEVGANVLT
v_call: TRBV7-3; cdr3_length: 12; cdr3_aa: ASSLIGGTDTQY
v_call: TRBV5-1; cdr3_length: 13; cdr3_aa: ASSFGLAGVHEQY
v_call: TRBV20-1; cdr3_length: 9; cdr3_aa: SAMLNNEQF
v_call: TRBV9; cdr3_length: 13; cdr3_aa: ASSVLGLAENEQF
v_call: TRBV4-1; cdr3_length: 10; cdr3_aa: ASSQRGFEAF
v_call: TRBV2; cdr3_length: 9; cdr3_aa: ANLDSRGYT
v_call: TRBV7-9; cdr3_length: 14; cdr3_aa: ASSLPGGGDTGELF